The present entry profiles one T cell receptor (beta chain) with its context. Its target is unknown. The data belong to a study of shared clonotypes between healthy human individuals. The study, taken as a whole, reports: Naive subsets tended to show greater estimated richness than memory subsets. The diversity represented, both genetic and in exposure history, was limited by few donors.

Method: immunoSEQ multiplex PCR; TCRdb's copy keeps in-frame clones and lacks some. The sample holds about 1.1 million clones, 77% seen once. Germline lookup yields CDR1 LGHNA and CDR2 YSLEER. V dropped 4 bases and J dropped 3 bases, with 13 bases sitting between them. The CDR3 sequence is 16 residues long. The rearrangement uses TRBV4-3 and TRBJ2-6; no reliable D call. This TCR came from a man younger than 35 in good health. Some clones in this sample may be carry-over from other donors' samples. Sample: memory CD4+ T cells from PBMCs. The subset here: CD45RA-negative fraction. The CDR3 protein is CASSPQASIGANVLTF. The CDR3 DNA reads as TGCGCCAGCAGCCCCCAAGCGAGTATTGGGGCCAACGTCCTGACTTTC.